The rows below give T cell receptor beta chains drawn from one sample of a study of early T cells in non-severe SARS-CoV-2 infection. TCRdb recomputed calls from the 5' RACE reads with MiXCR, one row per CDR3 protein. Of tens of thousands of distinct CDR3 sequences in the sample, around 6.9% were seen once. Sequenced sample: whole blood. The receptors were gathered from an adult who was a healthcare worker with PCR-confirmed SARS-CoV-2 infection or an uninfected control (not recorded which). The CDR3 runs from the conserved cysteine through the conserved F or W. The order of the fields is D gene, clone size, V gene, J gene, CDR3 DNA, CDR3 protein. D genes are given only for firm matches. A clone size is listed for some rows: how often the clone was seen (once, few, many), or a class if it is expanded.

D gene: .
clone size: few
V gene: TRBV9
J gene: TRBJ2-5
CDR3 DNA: TGTGCCAGCAGCGTACAGGATGGCCAGGGAGGAGAGACCCAGTACTTC
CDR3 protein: CASSVQDGQGGETQYF

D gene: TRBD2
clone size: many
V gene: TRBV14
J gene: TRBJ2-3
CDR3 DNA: TGTGCCAGCAGCCAGAGACTAGCGGGGTTTACAGATACGCAGTATTTT
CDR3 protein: CASSQRLAGFTDTQYF

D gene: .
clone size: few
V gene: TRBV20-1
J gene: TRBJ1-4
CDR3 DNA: TGCAGTGCTTTAGCGGGAAAACTGTTTTTT
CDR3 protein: CSALAGKLFF

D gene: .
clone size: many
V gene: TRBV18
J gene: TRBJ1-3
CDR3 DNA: TGTGCCAGCTCCCCGGGGACGGGGGTAGAAAACACCATATATTTT
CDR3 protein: CASSPGTGVENTIYF

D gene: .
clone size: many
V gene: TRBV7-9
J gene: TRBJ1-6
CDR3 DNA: TGTGCCAGCAGCCCAGCGAACCTATGGACCGAAACTTCCTATAATTCACCCCTCCACTTT
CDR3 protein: CASSPANLWTETSYNSPLHF

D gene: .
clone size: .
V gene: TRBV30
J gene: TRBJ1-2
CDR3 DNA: TGTGCCTGGAGTGTGGAGCGCGTCTTTGGCTACACCTTC
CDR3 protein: CAWSVERVFGYTF

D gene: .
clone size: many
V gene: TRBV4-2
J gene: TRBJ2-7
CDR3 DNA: TGTGCCAGCAGCCAAGAACCTGTGCTTAGCTCCTACGAGCAGTACTTC
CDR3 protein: CASSQEPVLSSYEQYF

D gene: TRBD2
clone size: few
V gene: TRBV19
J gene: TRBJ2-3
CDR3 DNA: TGTGCCAGTGGGGGACTAGCTTTTACAGATACGCAGTATTTT
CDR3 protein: CASGGLAFTDTQYF

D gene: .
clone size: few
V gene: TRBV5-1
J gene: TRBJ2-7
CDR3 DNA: TGCGCCAGCAGCTTGATTTCCTCCTACGAGCAGTACTTC
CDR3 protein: CASSLISSYEQYF

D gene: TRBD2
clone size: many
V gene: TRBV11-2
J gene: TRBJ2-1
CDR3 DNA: TGTGCCAGCAGCTCCGGAGGACTAGCGGGGATCTACAATGAGCAGTTCTTC
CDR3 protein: CASSSGGLAGIYNEQFF

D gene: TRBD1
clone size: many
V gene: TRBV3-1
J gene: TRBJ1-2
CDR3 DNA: TGTGCCAGCAGCCAAGGTCGGACAGGGGTTAATGGCTACACCTTC
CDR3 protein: CASSQGRTGVNGYTF

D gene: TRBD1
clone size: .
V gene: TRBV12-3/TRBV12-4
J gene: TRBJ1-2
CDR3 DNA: TGTGCCAGCAGTCGAGACAGGGGATGGGGCTATGGCTACACCTTC
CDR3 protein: CASSRDRGWGYGYTF

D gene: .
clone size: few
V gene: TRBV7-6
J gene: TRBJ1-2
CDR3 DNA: TGTGCCAGCAGCCCATTGGGGCCCACTTATGGCTACACCTTC
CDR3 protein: CASSPLGPTYGYTF

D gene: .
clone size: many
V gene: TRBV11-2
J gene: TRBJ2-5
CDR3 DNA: TGTGCCAGCAGCTTATGGGCTGCGGAGACCCAGTACTTC
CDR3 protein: CASSLWAAETQYF

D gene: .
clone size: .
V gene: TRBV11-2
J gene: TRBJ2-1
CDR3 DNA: TGTGCCAGCAGCTTAGATCGGCAGGGGCGTGAGCAGTTCTTC
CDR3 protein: CASSLDRQGREQFF

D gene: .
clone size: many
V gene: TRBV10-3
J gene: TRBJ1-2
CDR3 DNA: TGTGCCATCAGGACGGGCAGAAATAACTATGGCTACACCTTC
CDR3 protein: CAIRTGRNNYGYTF

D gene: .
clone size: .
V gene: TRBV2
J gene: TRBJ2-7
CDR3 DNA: TGTGCCAGCAGTGAGGGGGCTCGCTACGAGCAGTACTTC
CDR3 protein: CASSEGARYEQYF